This entry concerns a single T cell receptor (beta chain). This sample stems from a study of early T cells in non-severe SARS-CoV-2 infection. Trimming shortened V by 3 bases and J by 4 bases, and 18 bases separated the two germline ends. The CDR3 has 15 residues. Germline CDR1 and CDR2: SQVTM and ANQGSEA. TCRdb reanalysed the 5' RACE reads using MiXCR and keeps one entry per CDR3 protein. Of around 82,000 distinct CDR3 sequences in the sample, about 11% are singletons; the top ten hold approximately 4.5%. The clonotype originates from an adult who was a healthcare worker with PCR-confirmed SARS-CoV-2 infection or an uninfected control (not recorded which). This chain uses TRBV29-1 with TRBJ1-1; perhaps TRBD1 as D (6 bases). Material for sequencing was whole blood. Here the CDR3 reads CSVDPWNRVGTEAFF. The CDR3 bases are TGCAGCGTTGACCCGTGGAACAGGGTAGGCACTGAAGCTTTCTTT. Using reference TRBV29-1 and TRBJ1-1 for the parts outside the CDR3, the full variable domain is SAVISQKPSRDICQRGTSLTIQCQVDSQVTMMFWYRQQPGQSLTLIATANQGSEATYESGFVIDKFPISRPNLTFSTLTVSNMSPEDSSIYLCSVDPWNRVGTEAFFGQGTRLTVV.